This TCR beta chain came from a study of T cell changes during pregnancy in multiple sclerosis. Germline V CDR1 and CDR2: SNHLY, FYNNEI. The V gene lost 3 bases and the J gene lost 9 bases, with 17 bases spanning the gap. CDR3 length: 14 residues. Clones were sequenced by immunoSEQ multiplex PCR, and TCRdb holds only the in-frame ones, with some missing. The table has 26,000 or so clones, about 90% seen once. The TCR sequence derives from a female donor in good health, enrolled as a control in a pregnancy study. The material was peripheral blood, obtained in the first trimester of pregnancy. The chain is built from TRBV2 and TRBJ1-2; D call uncertain. The CDR3 DNA sequence: TGTGCCAGCAGTGACCCCCGGACCGCTAGCAGCTACACCTTC. This codes for CASSDPRTASSYTF.